This section outlines one T cell receptor (beta chain) sequence together with its context. Its antigen is not known. The data belong to a study of cytomegalovirus exposure and HLA in healthy donors. Study-level results: Earlier analysis yielded a pattern in which most TCR beta V segments were productive about 87% or about 30% of the time. A later analysis showed HLA-associated TCR beta chains outstripping equally common others in clonal expansion.

CDR1 and CDR2 from the germline V gene are SEHNR and FQNEAQ (reference sequence). The V and J ends lost 4 bases and 9 bases respectively, with 16 bases between them. The CDR3 runs to 14 residues. Both 60 Vbeta primers and 13 Jbeta primers went into the PCR. The method was immunoSEQ multiplex PCR; TCRdb's version includes in-frame clones alone and lacks a portion of them. The sample carries approximately 110,000 clones, approximately 78% recorded once. The rearrangement uses TRBV7-9 and TRBJ1-5; D gene uncertain. The sequence was obtained from a man in his forties or fifties in good health and CMV-seronegative. The source material was PBMCs. CDR3: CASSSSYRDSPQHF. The CDR3 DNA sequence: TGTGCCAGCAGCTCCTCCTATCGGGATTCGCCCCAGCATTTT. The full variable domain, in which reference TRBV7-9 and TRBJ1-5 provide the parts outside the CDR3, is DTGVSQNPRHKITKRGQNVTFRCDPISEHNRLYWYRQTLGQGPEFLTYFQNEAQLEKSRLLSDRFSAERPKGSFSTLEIQRTEQGDSAMYLCASSSSYRDSPQHFGDGTRLSIL.